Shown below are 18 T cell receptor beta chains from a single sample sequenced in a study of vaccination and CD4 T cells after COVID-19. Sequence data for DNA of cultured CD4+ T cells were generated by the Oncomine TCR Beta short-read assay. TCRdb re-called the PCR reads with MiXCR, one entry per CDR3 protein. The data hold around 19,000 distinct CDR3 sequences, with about 45% observed a single time. The treatment denotes: roughly nine-day PBMC culture with coronavirus spike peptide pools or control peptides (ViraFEST assay). These receptors lack a known antigen. Sequenced material: CD4+ T cells from blood, cultured in vitro. Every receptor here comes from a human donor who had recovered from COVID-19.

The V gene is TRBV10-2, the J gene TRBJ1-2; TRBD1 is a possible D gene (6 bases). V was cut by 11 bases and J by 6 bases, with 16 bases left in between. Germline CDR1 reads WSHSY; CDR2 reads SAAADI. The CDR3 consists of 12 residues. The CDR3 DNA is TGCGCCGCTGAGGGGGGGGCAAATGGCTACACCTTC. It encodes CAAEGGANGYTF.

This clonotype was found a few times. The genes are TRBV19 and TRBJ1-2; maybe TRBD1 (5 bases). Trimming cost V 3 bases and J 0 bases, with 8 bases left between them. This CDR3 is 14 amino acids long. The V gene's germline CDR1 is LNHDA and CDR2 SQIVND (reference sequence). Written as DNA, the CDR3 is TGTGCCAGTAGTATTGGGGGAGCTAACTATGGCTACACCTTC. Translating it yields CASSIGGANYGYTF.

The chain uses TRBV28 and TRBJ1-5; D perhaps matches TRBD1 (6 bases). V lost 5 bases to trimming and J lost 6 bases, with 11 bases between them. The CDR3 runs 13 residues. Germline V gene data show CDR1 as MDHEN and CDR2 as SYDVKM. Here the CDR3 DNA reads TGTGCCAGCAGTCACCCAGGGGTTCAGCCCCAGCATTTT. Translation gives CASSHPGVQPQHF. The full variable domain, with the rest looked up from reference TRBV28 and TRBJ1-5, is DVKVTQSSRYLVKRTGEKVFLECVQDMDHENMFWYRQDPGLGLRLIYFSYDVKMKEKGDIPEGYSVSREKKERFSLILESASTNQTSMYLCASSHPGVQPQHFGDGTRLSIL.

This clonotype was seen only a few times. This rearrangement joins TRBV7-8 to TRBJ1-2, with D hard to call. Trimming pared 1 base from V and 7 bases from J, leaving 10 bases between. Per the germline V gene, CDR1 is SGHVS and CDR2 is FQNEAQ. The CDR3 spans 13 residues. The CDR3 loop is CASSLGLPSGYTF. CDR3 DNA: TGTGCCAGCAGCTTAGGTTTGCCGAGTGGCTACACCTTC.

This clonotype occurred once. The chain links TRBV4-1 to TRBJ2-3; D gene uncertain. This CDR3 is 15 amino acids long. Trimming removed 4 bases at V and 7 bases at J, with 18 bases between. Germline V lookup: CDR1 MGHRA, CDR2 YSYEKL. CDR3 protein: CASSLPTGQRNTQYF. The CDR3 bases are TGCGCCAGCAGCCTCCCTACTGGCCAACGGAATACGCAGTATTTT.

This clonotype is categorized as medium-sized. This rearrangement joins TRBV19 to TRBJ1-2, with TRBD1 identical over 9 bases. Looked up from germline, CDR1 is LNHDA and CDR2 is SQIVND (reference sequence). Trimming removed 4 bases from V and 4 bases from J; junction bases left unmatched: 10. The CDR3 runs 16 residues. The CDR3, as DNA: TGTGCCAGTAGTAGGAGACAGGGGGATCCTCCCTATGGCTACACCTTC. This gives the protein CASSRRQGDPPYGYTF.

V is TRBV28 and J is TRBJ1-3; D gene unclear. The CDR3 contains 14 residues. The germline gives CDR1 MDHEN, CDR2 SYDVKM. The V and J ends lost 7 bases and 7 bases respectively, with 17 bases between them. CDR3 protein: CASKPSSLGNTIYF. The CDR3 coding sequence is TGTGCCAGCAAACCCTCCAGTTTGGGGAACACCATATATTTT.

This rearrangement joins TRBV11-3 to TRBJ2-3; D tentatively fits TRBD1 or TRBD2 (5 bases each). The CDR3 is 20 amino acids. Deletions cut 6 bases from V and 1 base from J, with 29 bases between. Germline-derived CDR1 and CDR2 are SGHNT and YENEEA. CDR3 nucleotides: TGTGCCAGCAGGGATGAGAGGGGCTGGGACCCGATCATCGGCACAGATACGCAGTATTTT. Translated, it gives CASRDERGWDPIIGTDTQYF.

This clonotype occurred a few times. V usage is TRBV18 and J usage is TRBJ1-5; D gene ambiguous. V lost 3 bases and J lost 0, with 6 bases in between. CDR1 and CDR2 from the germline V gene are KGHSH and LQKENI. CDR3 length equals 14 residues. This CDR3 reads CASSPRHSNQPQHF. In nucleotides, the CDR3 is TGTGCCAGCTCACCGAGGCATAGCAATCAGCCCCAGCATTTT.

The DNA for the CDR3 is TGTGCCAGCAGCGCCGAGACGTACAATGAGCAGTTCTTC. Translation gives CASSAETYNEQFF. V gene TRBV2 combines with J gene TRBJ2-1; D gene uncertain. The V and J ends lost 6 bases and 4 bases respectively, with 10 bases between them. Germline loops: CDR1 SNHLY, CDR2 FYNNEI. The CDR3 totals 13 residues.

This clonotype was counted a few times. This chain links TRBV27 with TRBJ1-1, with D hard to call. Trimming pared 8 bases from V and 0 bases from J, leaving 10 bases between. This CDR3 contains 13 residues. The germline CDR1 and CDR2 sequences are MNHEY and SMNVEV (reference sequence). The DNA of the CDR3 is TGTGCCAGCCGGACGAATATGAACACTGAAGCTTTCTTT. Translation: CASRTNMNTEAFF.

The rearrangement links TRBV6-5 to TRBJ2-2, with D possibly TRBD2 on 6 matching bases. The CDR3 sequence is 15 residues long. The germline CDR1 and CDR2 sequences are MNHEY and SVGAGI. Trimming left V 4 bases short and J 4 bases short, with 13 bases between. CDR3 amino acids: CASSLPGLSTGELFF. CDR3 sequence (DNA): TGTGCCAGCAGTTTACCGGGACTCAGCACCGGGGAGCTGTTTTTT.

V and J are TRBV28 and TRBJ1-5; D remains unclear. CDR3 length: 13 amino acids. Between the trimmed V and J ends, which lost 5 bases and 1 base, there was a span of 6 bases. The germline V gene encodes CDR1 MDHEN and CDR2 SYDVKM. DNA of the CDR3: TGTGCCAGCAGTCGGCCGAGCAATCAGCCCCAGCATTTT. This translates into CASSRPSNQPQHF.

This clonotype was seen a few times. The V gene is TRBV6-1, the J gene TRBJ1-5, with 7 bases identical to TRBD1. V gave up 11 bases and J gave up 0 bases; unmatched junction bases: 10. This CDR3 has 15 amino acids. Looked up from germline, CDR1 is MNHNS and CDR2 is SASEGT. The CDR3 region has the DNA TGTGCCGTCCGGGGGACAGCTTATAGCAATCAGCCCCAGCATTTT. Translated: CAVRGTAYSNQPQHF.

This chain joins TRBV11-3 and TRBJ2-5; 10 bases are shared with TRBD1. CDR1 SGHNT and CDR2 YENEEA come from the germline V gene. The CDR3 spans 15 residues. Trimming at V came to 5 bases and at J to 3 bases, leaving 6 bases not matched to a gene. The CDR3 loop reads CASSRAGQGEETQYF. CDR3 coding DNA: TGTGCCAGCAGCCGTGCAGGACAGGGGGAAGAGACCCAGTACTTC.

This clonotype was picked up a small number of times. V gene TRBV10-3 combines with J gene TRBJ2-7; D may be TRBD1 or TRBD2 (7 bases each). The V end was cut by 10 bases, the J end by 4 bases, with 17 bases between. Germline lookup yields CDR1 ENHRY and CDR2 SYGVKD. The CDR3 loop spans 13 amino acids. The CDR3 sequence: CASGGQREYEQYF. The CDR3 nucleotides read TGTGCCAGCGGGGGACAGAGAGAATACGAGCAGTACTTC.

This clonotype was seen more than once but under ten times. The chain employs TRBV2 and TRBJ2-1; no clear D gene. CDR3 size: 10 residues. CDR1 is SNHLY and CDR2 is FYNNEI in the germline V gene. V lost 1 base to trimming and J lost 10 bases, with 2 bases between them. The CDR3 spells CASSEGEQFF. The CDR3, as DNA: TGTGCCAGCAGTGAAGGGGAGCAGTTCTTC.

This chain links TRBV20-1 with TRBJ1-3; D perhaps matches TRBD1 (5 bases). The CDR3 is 14 residues long. V was trimmed by 4 bases and J by 4 bases, leaving 14 bases between them. Germline values: CDR1 DFQATT, CDR2 SNEGSKA (reference sequence). The CDR3: CSATLDSLGNTIYF. For the CDR3, the DNA is TGCAGTGCTACACTAGACAGTTTAGGAAACACCATATATTTT.